This is a list of T cell receptor beta chains from one sample in a study of blood T cell repertoires in COVID-19. Repertoires were generated with immunoSEQ multiplex PCR, while TCRdb's copy carries only in-frame clones and drops some. This sample yields about 120,000 clones, of which about 85% are seen a single time; about 6.2% belongs to the top ten. Specimen: peripheral blood. The receptors were gathered from a man older than 75 with active or convalescent COVID-19. Both conserved end residues are part of each CDR3. A D gene is named only where the DNA matches it firmly. Clone size is not always given. Where it is, it says once, few, many or a class for expanded clones.

TRBD2 TRBJ2-5 - TRBV6-5 CATRGEATQYF TGTGCCACCCGGGGGGAGGCGACCCAGTACTTC
- TRBJ2-2 - TRBV7-3 CASSSGAFTGELFF TGTGCCAGCAGCTCCGGAGCCTTCACCGGGGAGCTGTTTTTT
- TRBJ1-2 - TRBV6-6 CASSYDGGTNYGYTF TGTGCCAGCAGTTACGACGGGGGAACTAACTATGGCTACACCTTC
- TRBJ2-7 - TRBV28 CASSLWGRSYEQYF TGTGCCAGCAGTTTATGGGGCAGGTCATACGAGCAGTACTTC
- TRBJ2-5 - TRBV6-5 CASRNRVRETQYF TGTGCCAGCAGGAACAGGGTACGAGAGACCCAGTACTTC
- TRBJ2-5 - TRBV9 CASSVAGMGGETQYF TGTGCCAGCAGCGTAGCCGGAATGGGGGGAGAGACCCAGTACTTC
- TRBJ1-6 - TRBV18 CASSRDSTDSPLHF TGTGCCAGCTCCCGCGACAGCACGGATTCACCCCTCCACTTT
TRBD2 TRBJ2-3 - TRBV7-2 CASSPSGTSPLQYF TGTGCCAGCAGCCCGAGCGGGACCAGCCCCCTTCAGTATTTT
TRBD1 TRBJ1-6 - TRBV4-1 CASSQGQGIGSPLHF TGCGCCAGCAGCCAAGGACAGGGTATCGGATCACCCCTCCACTTT
TRBD1 TRBJ1-2 - TRBV5-6 CASSWGTGLQANYGYTF TGTGCCAGCAGCTGGGGGACAGGGTTACAAGCTAACTATGGCTACACCTTC
- TRBJ2-2 - TRBV18 CASSSGAAGELFF TGTGCCAGCTCATCAGGGGCGGCCGGGGAGCTGTTTTTT
TRBD1 TRBJ1-5 - TRBV4-1 CASSQWDRVGNQPQHF TGCGCCAGCAGCCAGTGGGACAGGGTGGGCAATCAGCCCCAGCATTTT
- TRBJ1-4 once TRBV9 CASSVGDGEAGFEKLFF TGTGCCAGCAGCGTAGGGGATGGGGAGGCAGGGTTTGAAAAACTGTTTTTT
- TRBJ1-6 - TRBV27 CASSSQVLNSPLHF TGTGCCAGCAGTTCGCAGGTCCTGAATTCACCCCTCCACTTT
- TRBJ2-5 once TRBV15 CATSPLAGPAETQYF TGTGCCACCAGCCCCCTCGCAGGGCCGGCGGAGACCCAGTACTTC
TRBD2 TRBJ2-1 - TRBV7-2 CASSTTSGGGHNEQFF TGTGCCAGCAGCACGACTAGCGGGGGGGGGCACAATGAGCAGTTCTTC
- TRBJ1-6 - TRBV3-1/TRBV3-2 CASSHLGTWRGLLHF TGTGCCAGCAGCCACCTCGGGACCTGGCGGGGGCTCCTCCACTTT
TRBD2 TRBJ2-1 - TRBV7-3 CASSLVLAGRDEQFF TGTGCCAGCAGCTTGGTGCTAGCGGGAAGGGATGAGCAGTTCTTC
- TRBJ2-3 - TRBV18 CASSPRGTASTDTQYF TGTGCCAGCTCCCCACGGGGGACAGCTAGCACAGATACGCAGTATTTT
- TRBJ2-1 - TRBV12-5 CASGLSEREQFF TGTGCTAGTGGTTTGTCCGAGCGAGAGCAGTTCTTC
- TRBJ2-1 - TRBV6-6 CASSYSSSGSGNEQFF TGTGCCAGCAGTTACTCGAGTTCAGGGTCGGGCAATGAGCAGTTCTTC
- TRBJ1-4 - TRBV11-2 CASSLRSTTNEKLFF TGTGCCAGCAGCTTACGGAGCACAACTAATGAAAAACTGTTTTTT
TRBD1 TRBJ2-5 - TRBV27 CASTDRIQETQYF TGTGCCAGCACGGACAGGATCCAAGAGACCCAGTACTTC
- TRBJ2-5 - TRBV27 CASSPGRGFQETQYF TGTGCCAGCAGCCCAGGTAGGGGCTTCCAAGAGACCCAGTACTTC
TRBD1 TRBJ1-6 - TRBV4-3 CASSQLPGTGGSPLHF TGCGCCAGCAGCCAGCTCCCCGGGACAGGCGGTTCACCCCTCCACTTT
- TRBJ1-5 few TRBV19 CASSIGSGNQPQHF TGTGCCAGTAGTATAGGTTCAGGCAATCAGCCCCAGCATTTT